These T cell receptor beta chains were read from a single sample in a study of control samples from healthy donors and cancer patients. TCRdb keeps only in-frame clones here, not all; method: immunoSEQ multiplex PCR. The data show 100,000 to 150,000 clones, with approximately 92% seen just once and about 0.6% held by the top ten. What was sequenced was PBMCs. These TCRs come from a man older than 75 with head and neck cancer. Both conserved end residues are part of each CDR3. The D gene is left open where the match is weak. Part of the rows lack a size; the others show once, few, many or a class for expanded clones.

clone_size j_call v_call d_call cdr3_aa cdr3_nt
. TRBJ2-5 TRBV15 TRBD2 CATSRREGLKTQYF TGTGCCACCAGCAGGCGGGAGGGCCTAAAGACCCAGTACTTC
. TRBJ1-6 TRBV9 TRBD1 CASSADRVPYNSPLHF TGTGCCAGCAGCGCCGACAGGGTCCCCTATAATTCACCCCTCCACTTT
. TRBJ2-2 TRBV10-2 TRBD2 CASSYSGGTNTGELFF TGCGCCAGCAGTTATAGCGGGGGGACTAACACCGGGGAGCTGTTTTTT
. TRBJ1-1 TRBV25-1 . CASRGRDTEAFF TGTGCCAGCAGGGGAAGGGACACTGAAGCTTTCTTT
. TRBJ2-3 TRBV5-1 . CASSLLGPGGTDTQYF TGCGCCAGCAGCTTGTTAGGACCCGGAGGGACAGATACGCAGTATTTT
few TRBJ2-7 TRBV5-1 . CASSLGLSSYEQYF TGCGCCAGCAGCTTGGGTCTGAGCTCCTACGAGCAGTACTTC
. TRBJ2-7 TRBV6-5 TRBD2 CASLSGGANSYEQYF TGTGCCAGCTTGTCCGGGGGGGCCAACTCCTACGAGCAGTACTTC
few TRBJ2-1 TRBV14 TRBD2 CASSKFWTSSYNEQFF TGTGCCAGCAGCAAGTTTTGGACTAGCTCCTACAATGAGCAGTTCTTC
. TRBJ1-5 TRBV28 . CASWGGSAPRVYSNQPQHF TGTGCCAGCTGGGGGGGGTCCGCCCCGCGAGTTTATAGCAATCAGCCCCAGCATTTT
. TRBJ1-5 TRBV12-3/TRBV12-4 . CASSSVGAQHF TGTGCCAGCAGTTCGGTAGGGGCCCAGCATTTT
. TRBJ1-1 TRBV5-1 . CASTLGTANTEAFF TGCGCCAGCACACTCGGGACTGCGAACACTGAAGCTTTCTTT
. TRBJ1-5 TRBV27 . CASKPKQGEAQPQHF TGTGCCAGCAAGCCGAAACAGGGAGAGGCTCAGCCCCAGCATTTT
. TRBJ2-5 TRBV10-1 . CASSGSTGYQYF TGCGCCAGCAGTGGATCCACAGGGTACCAGTACTTC
. TRBJ2-7 TRBV9 TRBD1 CASSAGTGGYEQYF TGTGCCAGCAGCGCCGGGACAGGGGGATACGAGCAGTACTTC
. TRBJ1-4 TRBV3-1/TRBV3-2 . CASSQGLSNEKLFF TGTGCCAGCAGCCAGGGGCTTTCTAATGAAAAACTGTTTTTT
. TRBJ1-1 TRBV28 TRBD1 CASNSPRDRVTEAFF TGTGCCAGCAATTCCCCCCGAGACAGGGTCACTGAAGCTTTCTTT
. TRBJ2-7 TRBV11-2 . CASSLTGTYEQYF TGTGCCAGCAGCCTCACAGGGACCTACGAGCAGTACTTC
. TRBJ2-5 TRBV25-1 . CASSVRETQYF TGTGCCAGCAGTGTTCGGGAGACCCAGTACTTC
. TRBJ1-5 TRBV5-8 . CASSNWGVAGHQPQHF TGTGCCAGCAGCAATTGGGGGGTCGCCGGGCATCAGCCCCAGCATTTT
. TRBJ1-3 TRBV9 . CASSAEFSGNTIYF TGTGCCAGCAGCGCAGAGTTCTCTGGAAACACCATATATTTT
once TRBJ2-1 TRBV7-9 TRBD2 CASSFSGISYEQFF TGTGCCAGCAGCTTTAGCGGGATTTCGTATGAGCAGTTCTTC
. TRBJ1-4 TRBV9 TRBD1 CASSVGQGTTNEKLFF TGTGCCAGCAGCGTCGGACAGGGAACTACTAATGAAAAACTGTTTTTT
. TRBJ1-1 TRBV4-1 TRBD1 CASSRTTGTGGTEAFF TGCGCCAGCAGCCGGACAACCGGGACAGGGGGCACTGAAGCTTTCTTT
. TRBJ1-2 TRBV9 . CASSGFGRGLINYGYTF TGTGCCAGCAGCGGGTTTGGTCGGGGCCTAATTAACTATGGCTACACCTTC
. TRBJ2-1 TRBV11-3 . CASSLEGESYNEQFF TGTGCCAGCAGCTTAGAGGGTGAGTCCTACAATGAGCAGTTCTTC
. TRBJ1-5 TRBV12-3/TRBV12-4 . CATRGNSNQPQHF TGTGCCACTAGGGGGAACAGCAATCAGCCCCAGCATTTT
. TRBJ1-4 TRBV20-1 . CSARGGEKLFF TGCAGTGCTAGAGGCGGTGAAAAACTGTTTTTT